This entry lists 27 T cell receptor beta chains sequenced from one sample in a study of shared clonotypes between healthy human individuals. Naive CD8 cells lacked CD45RO and underwent positive selection for CCR7, leaving out terminally differentiated effector memory CD45RA+ cells. Here immunoSEQ multiplex PCR was the method, and the copy in TCRdb shows in-frame clones only, minus some. The profile covers around 2,000,000 clones, with 93% appearing a single time and roughly 1.8% taken by the ten largest. The material sequenced was naive CD8+ T cells from PBMCs. The receptors stem from a man aged 18 to 29 in good health. Some clones in this sample may be carry-over from other donors' samples.

This sequence joins TRBV10-3 and TRBJ2-3, with TRBD1 identical over 8 bases. Germline CDR1 and CDR2: ENHRY and SYGVKD. CDR3 length equals 20 residues. V was pared by 6 bases and J by 0 bases, with 20 bases of the junction left unmatched. The CDR3 nucleotides read TGTGCCATCAGCCCCGTGTCTCTTTCATCCCACAGGGGGAGCACAGATACGCAGTATTTT. Its translation: CAISPVSLSSHRGSTDTQYF.

Of note for this clone: Additional DNA sequences in this sample encode the identical CDR3. The genes are TRBV27 and TRBJ1-6; D gene ambiguous. The germline CDR1 and CDR2 sequences are MNHEY and SMNVEV (reference sequence). The CDR3 has 15 amino acids. Trimming stripped 2 bases from V and 7 bases from J, with 12 bases between. In DNA form, the CDR3 reads TGTGCCAGCAGTTTAGGAACGGGAGGGAATTCACCCCTCCACTTT. Its protein product is CASSLGTGGNSPLHF.

V gene TRBV5-1 combines with J gene TRBJ2-5; TRBD2 might be the D (6 bases). V was trimmed by 3 bases and J by 7 bases, leaving 16 bases between them. The CDR3 consists of 14 residues. CDR1 is SGHRS, CDR2 YFSETQ, per germline. The chain's CDR3 is CASSSKERRGTQYF. DNA for the CDR3: TGCGCCAGCAGCTCGAAGGAGAGGAGGGGGACCCAGTACTTC.

V gene TRBV15 combines with J gene TRBJ2-1; 10 nucleotides match TRBD2. Germline V CDR1 and CDR2: LNHNV, YYDKDF (reference sequence). This CDR3 contains 16 residues. The V segment lost 3 bases and the J segment 12 bases; nucleotides outside the gene matches: 14. CDR3: CATSSSRASGGWGQFF. In DNA, the CDR3 is TGTGCCACCAGCAGTTCAAGGGCTAGCGGGGGTTGGGGGCAGTTCTTC.

The chain links TRBV5-6 to TRBJ2-5, with a possible D match to TRBD2 (5 bases). CDR3 length: 15 residues. Trimming removed 4 bases at V and 4 bases at J, with 17 bases between. Looked up from germline, CDR1 is SGHDT and CDR2 is YYEEEE. The CDR3 protein is CASSKAYARGETQYF. The DNA for the CDR3 is TGTGCCAGCAGCAAAGCCTACGCCCGGGGAGAGACCCAGTACTTC.

This chain joins TRBV4-3 and TRBJ1-2; no firm D call. This CDR3 is built from 16 residues. V gave up 1 base and J gave up 4 bases, with 16 bases separating them. In germline, CDR1 is LGHNA, CDR2 YSLEER. The CDR3 reads CASSQVGNGHPYGYTF. Here the CDR3 DNA reads TGCGCCAGCAGCCAAGTCGGAAACGGCCACCCCTATGGCTACACCTTC.

This chain joins TRBV29-1 and TRBJ2-2; TRBD1 is a possible D gene (6 bases). CDR1 SQVTM and CDR2 ANQGSEA come from the germline V gene. The germline V and J ends were trimmed by 0 bases and 0 bases, with 11 bases remaining between them. CDR3 length: 16 residues. The CDR3 reads CSVEDQRDTNTGELFF. In nucleotides, the CDR3 is TGCAGCGTTGAAGATCAGAGGGACACGAACACCGGGGAGCTGTTTTTT.

To note about this clone: The same CDR3 can be traced to other DNA sequences in this sample. The chain employs TRBV27 and TRBJ1-2; D is undetermined. V lost 3 bases, J lost 0 bases, and 5 bases lay in between. The germline CDR1 and CDR2 sequences are MNHEY and SMNVEV (reference sequence). The CDR3 covers 13 residues. Written as DNA, the CDR3 is TGTGCCAGCAGTTTTGGAGCTAACTATGGCTACACCTTC. It codes for CASSFGANYGYTF.

The chain recombines TRBV28 with TRBJ2-1; D is unresolved. Germline V lookup: CDR1 MDHEN, CDR2 SYDVKM. Trimming took 9 bases from V and 7 from J, leaving 16 bases between them. The CDR3 contains 13 residues. CDR3 amino acids: CASRRAVTNEQFF. The CDR3, as DNA: TGTGCCAGTAGACGAGCCGTGACAAATGAGCAGTTCTTC.

V is TRBV29-1 and J is TRBJ2-2; possibly TRBD2 for D (5 bases). Germline CDR1 is SQVTM and CDR2 is ANQGSEA. Trimming removed 6 bases at V and 6 bases at J, with 17 bases between. The CDR3 totals 14 residues. CDR3 protein: CSVKGGHTPGELFF. The CDR3 DNA sequence: TGCAGCGTAAAGGGCGGGCACACCCCCGGGGAGCTGTTTTTT.

This clone was seen a few times. This chain connects TRBV27 to TRBJ2-7; D possibly corresponds to TRBD2 (5 bases). Between the trimmed V and J ends, which lost 6 bases and 1 base, there was a span of 10 bases. Germline V gene sequence: CDR1 MNHEY, CDR2 SMNVEV (reference sequence). There are 13 residues in the CDR3. CDR3 loop: CASSGLFSYEQYF. Written as DNA, the CDR3 is TGTGCCAGCAGCGGACTCTTTTCCTACGAGCAGTACTTC.

This clone was seen once. The V gene is TRBV11-2, the J gene TRBJ2-1, with 12 bases aligning to TRBD2. The CDR3 sequence is 18 residues long. CDR1 and CDR2 from the germline V gene are SGHAT and FQNNGV. Trimming removed 2 bases from V and 3 bases from J; junction bases left unmatched: 8. The CDR3: CASSLSPGLAGLYNEQFF. DNA for the CDR3: TGTGCCAGCAGCTTATCACCCGGACTAGCGGGACTCTACAATGAGCAGTTCTTC.

Concerning this clone itself: Other DNA sequences in the same sample also yield this CDR3. J is TRBJ2-1 and V is TRBV5-1, with 7 bases identical to TRBD2. J gave up 3 bases and V 0 bases, and 3 bases lay outside the gene matches. Per germline, CDR1 SGHRS and CDR2 YFSETQ. The length of the CDR3 is 15 residues. CDR3 in DNA: TGCGCCAGCAGCTTGGCCAGCGGGATCTACAATGAGCAGTTCTTC. It encodes CASSLASGIYNEQFF.

The chain joins TRBV27 to TRBJ2-7; 9 nucleotides align to TRBD2. The CDR3 spans 15 residues. J was trimmed by 7 bases and V by 4 bases; bases with no gene match: 11. CDR1 is MNHEY and CDR2 is SMNVEV in the germline V gene (reference sequence). The CDR3 bases are TGTGCCAGCAGTTCGTCCGGGACGGCGGGGGGGGAGCAGTACTTC. This encodes CASSSSGTAGGEQYF.

This clone has just one count. This rearrangement joins TRBV19 to TRBJ2-3; D is perhaps TRBD1 or TRBD2 (6 bases each). The CDR3 loop spans 15 amino acids. Trimming removed 4 bases from V and 0 bases from J, with 11 bases in between. Germline CDR1 is LNHDA and CDR2 is SQIVND (reference sequence). CDR3 DNA: TGTGCCAGTAGTAGAGGGGGGACTAGCACAGATACGCAGTATTTT. It specifies CASSRGGTSTDTQYF.

The chain joins TRBV6-5 to TRBJ2-3; D not resolved. Germline V gives CDR1 MNHEY, CDR2 SVGAGI. This CDR3 spans 14 amino acids. Trimming stripped 5 bases from V and 2 bases from J, with 11 bases between. The CDR3 DNA reads TGTGCCAGCAGTCTTTCGATACACACAGATACGCAGTATTTT. Translating gives CASSLSIHTDTQYF.

The chain recombines TRBV2 with TRBJ2-7; a weak D match, TRBD1 (6 bases). Germline assignment: CDR1 SNHLY and CDR2 FYNNEI. CDR3 length: 13 amino acids. Trimming cost V 7 bases and J 3 bases, with 13 bases left between them. The CDR3 is CASIGQSLYEQYF. CDR3 sequence (DNA): TGTGCCAGCATTGGACAGAGCCTCTACGAGCAGTACTTC.

The chain joins TRBV2 to TRBJ1-1, with a possible D match to TRBD1 (6 bases). V was cut by 7 bases and J by 3 bases, with 15 bases left in between. Germline CDR1 is SNHLY and CDR2 is FYNNEI. This CDR3 region has 14 residues. For the CDR3, the DNA is TGTGCCAGCAAGCAGGGGTTGGGGCACACTGAAGCTTTCTTT. Amino acids: CASKQGLGHTEAFF.

This clone has a single count. The chain links TRBV13 to TRBJ2-5; possibly TRBD1 for D (5 bases). V lost 5 bases and J 3 bases, leaving 13 bases between the germline ends. CDR3 length equals 14 residues. CDR1 is PRHDT and CDR2 is FYEKMQ in the germline V gene (reference sequence). The CDR3 sequence: CASSTDSQKETQYF. The DNA for the CDR3 is TGTGCCAGCAGCACCGACAGCCAGAAAGAGACCCAGTACTTC.

The chain recombines TRBV11-2 with TRBJ2-7; TRBD1 is a possible D gene (5 bases). V lost 2 bases and J 7 bases, leaving 24 bases between the germline ends. The CDR3 extends over 17 amino acids. Germline assignment: CDR1 SGHAT and CDR2 FQNNGV. Here the CDR3 reads CASSLLVGPKGYGEQYF. CDR3 DNA: TGTGCCAGCAGCTTATTAGTAGGCCCAAAGGGGTATGGGGAGCAGTACTTC.

The rearrangement links TRBV6-5 to TRBJ2-3, with no clear D. This CDR3 region has 15 residues. Trimming removed 2 bases at V and 2 bases at J, with 11 bases between. Germline V gives CDR1 MNHEY, CDR2 SVGAGI. CDR3 nucleotide sequence: TGTGCCAGCAGTTACCAGAACCCACCCACAGATACGCAGTATTTT. This encodes CASSYQNPPTDTQYF.

This sequence joins TRBV2 and TRBJ2-2, with TRBD2 identical over 7 bases. Germline CDR1 and CDR2: SNHLY and FYNNEI. V lost 10 bases and J lost 3; bases outside the gene matches: 8. This CDR3 has 14 residues. CDR3 sequence (DNA): TGTGCCACCGAACTAGCGCTCCACACCGGGGAGCTGTTTTTT. Translated: CATELALHTGELFF. Together with reference TRBV2 and TRBJ2-2, the CDR3 gives the full variable domain: EPEVTQTPSHQVTQMGQEVILRCVPISNHLYFYWYRQILGQKVEFLVSFYNNEISEKSEIFDDQFSVERPDGSNFTLKIRSTKLEDSAMYFCATELALHTGELFFGEGSRLTVL.

The V gene is TRBV27, the J gene TRBJ2-3; TRBD2 matches at 11 bases. The CDR3 length is 17 residues. Trimming removed 2 bases from V and 1 base from J; junction bases left unmatched: 5. Germline loops: CDR1 MNHEY, CDR2 SMNVEV (reference sequence). CDR3 nucleotide sequence: TGTGCCAGCAGTTTAATAGGACTAGCGGGCCGCACAGATACGCAGTATTTT. Translation: CASSLIGLAGRTDTQYF.

The rearrangement links TRBV7-8 to TRBJ1-5, with 10 bases aligning to TRBD1. This CDR3 is built from 16 residues. Germline trimming cut 4 bases from V and 6 bases from J; bases unmatched to any gene: 9. The germline V gene encodes CDR1 SGHVS and CDR2 FQNEAQ. The CDR3 is CASSSLGQGRPQPQHF. CDR3 in DNA: TGTGCCAGCAGCTCCCTGGGACAGGGGCGGCCTCAGCCCCAGCATTTT.

The chain combines TRBV29-1 with TRBJ1-2, with 8 positions matching TRBD1. This CDR3 has 14 residues. From germline, CDR1 is SQVTM and CDR2 ANQGSEA. Trimming removed 3 bases from V and 3 bases from J; junction bases left unmatched: 6. The CDR3 loop reads CSVDDRGFDYGYTF. The DNA of the CDR3 is TGCAGCGTTGATGACAGGGGATTTGACTATGGCTACACCTTC.

The J gene is TRBJ2-7, the V gene TRBV10-2; 9 bases align to TRBD2. Germline V gene lookup returns CDR1 WSHSY and CDR2 SAAADI. The CDR3 is 17 residues long. Trimming cost V 0 bases and J 2 bases; bases outside gene matches: 8. The CDR3 loop reads CASSESPGTSWTYEQYF. Written as DNA, the CDR3 is TGCGCCAGCAGTGAGTCCCCTGGGACTAGCTGGACCTACGAGCAGTACTTC.

V gene TRBV27 combines with J gene TRBJ2-3, with 7 bases matching TRBD2. Looked up from germline, CDR1 is MNHEY and CDR2 is SMNVEV (reference sequence). The J segment lost 0 bases and the V segment lost 8 bases, leaving 11 bases of the junction unmatched. The CDR3 totals 16 residues. CDR3 protein: CASSRRERGSTDTQYF. CDR3 nucleotides: TGTGCCAGCTCCCGACGGGAGCGGGGAAGCACAGATACGCAGTATTTT.